These 32 T cell receptor beta chains share one sample of origin, sequenced in a study of blood T cell repertoires in COVID-19. The protocol was immunoSEQ multiplex PCR, while the TCRdb copy is restricted to in-frame clones and leaves out a portion. The profile covers fewer than 250,000 clones, with about 86% appearing a single time and less than 3.5% taken by the ten largest. The sequenced material came from peripheral blood. The source of these receptors is a man aged 50 to 60 with active or convalescent COVID-19.

The rearrangement joins TRBV7-8 to TRBJ2-7; 12 nucleotides align to TRBD2. This CDR3 has 17 amino acids. Germline CDR1 reads SGHVS; CDR2 reads FQNEAQ. The V and J ends lost 6 bases and 2 bases, in that order; junction bases with no gene match: 11. The chain's CDR3 is CASSFTSGGRTPYEQYF. Written as DNA, the CDR3 is TGTGCCAGCAGTTTCACTAGCGGGGGGCGTACTCCCTACGAGCAGTACTTC.

This clone has a handful of counts. The chain is built from TRBV4-1 and TRBJ2-3, with 10 bases lining up with TRBD1. The CDR3 has 15 amino acids. The V gene's germline CDR1 is MGHRA and CDR2 YSYEKL. J lost 4 bases, V lost 1 base, and 2 bases had no gene match. The CDR3 loop reads CASSQGQGAADTQYF. CDR3 DNA: TGCGCCAGCAGCCAAGGACAGGGGGCCGCAGATACGCAGTATTTT.

The chain recombines TRBV11-3 with TRBJ2-1, with D tentatively TRBD2 (6 bases). V was trimmed by 5 bases and J by 0 bases, leaving 11 bases between them. The CDR3 extends over 15 amino acids. Germline-derived CDR1 and CDR2 are SGHNT and YENEEA. The CDR3 protein is CASSPHGSSYNEQFF. CDR3 coding DNA: TGTGCCAGCAGCCCTCACGGGAGCTCCTACAATGAGCAGTTCTTC.

V and J are TRBV11-2 and TRBJ2-1; D gene uncertain. The CDR3 length is 16 residues. The germline CDR1 and CDR2 sequences are SGHAT and FQNNGV. Trimming removed 8 bases from V and 0 bases from J, with 17 bases in between. CDR3 sequence reads: CASPTAGPASYNEQFF. The CDR3 DNA is TGTGCCAGCCCTACCGCAGGTCCAGCCTCCTACAATGAGCAGTTCTTC.

CDR3 nucleotides: TGTGCCACCAGTGATCAGGGGATATACGAGCAGTACTTC. Amino acids: CATSDQGIYEQYF. V and J are TRBV24-1 and TRBJ2-7, with a tentative D call TRBD1 (6 bases). Trimming pared 3 bases from V and 4 bases from J, leaving 9 bases between. The germline CDR1 and CDR2 sequences are KGHDR and SFDVKD. This CDR3 has 13 amino acids.

The rearrangement uses TRBV2 and TRBJ1-1; D remains unclear. V was clipped by 8 bases and J by 0 bases, with 22 bases between them. Per the germline V gene, CDR1 is SNHLY and CDR2 is FYNNEI. The CDR3 runs 17 residues. The CDR3 protein is CASGRWAGRQMNTEAFF. The CDR3 nucleotides are TGTGCCAGCGGGAGGTGGGCAGGCCGCCAGATGAACACTGAAGCTTTCTTT.

The chain recombines TRBV10-3 with TRBJ2-1, with a tentative D call TRBD1 (5 bases). The germline V and J ends were trimmed by 4 bases and 5 bases, with 15 bases remaining between them. The germline V gene encodes CDR1 ENHRY and CDR2 SYGVKD. The CDR3 is made up of 15 amino acids. CDR3 in DNA: TGTGCCATCAGTGCCAATAGGGGTTTGGACAATGAGCAGTTCTTC. Its protein product is CAISANRGLDNEQFF.

The V call is TRBV4-1, the J call TRBJ2-7; 11 bases map to TRBD1. The V gene's germline CDR1 is MGHRA and CDR2 YSYEKL. This CDR3 is built from 17 residues. V shed 3 bases, J shed 3 bases, and the junction held 10 bases outside the gene matches. The CDR3 DNA follows: TGCGCCAGCAGCCAGGTCCCCCGGGACAGGGGGATCTACGAGCAGTACTTC. Amino acid sequence: CASSQVPRDRGIYEQYF.

The V call is TRBV5-1, the J call TRBJ1-1; 9 nucleotides agree with TRBD1. CDR3 length equals 15 residues. Germline assignment: CDR1 SGHRS and CDR2 YFSETQ. Trimming took 3 bases from V and 6 from J; bases not matched to a gene: 9. The CDR3 region is CASSSPGQGQPEAFF. CDR3 coding DNA: TGCGCCAGCAGCTCGCCCGGACAGGGGCAACCTGAAGCTTTCTTT.

The chain combines TRBV7-9 with TRBJ1-1; 7 positions agree with TRBD1. CDR1 is SEHNR and CDR2 is FQNEAQ in the germline V gene (reference sequence). This CDR3 has 14 amino acids. V shed 3 bases, J shed 3 bases, and the junction held 4 bases outside the gene matches. The CDR3 DNA reads as TGTGCCAGCAGCTTTCAGGGGGGTTACACTGAAGCTTTCTTT. This translates into CASSFQGGYTEAFF.

The CDR3, as DNA: TGTGCCAGTAGTATCGGGACTAGCGATTACAATGAGCAGTTCTTC. Translating gives CASSIGTSDYNEQFF. The rearrangement uses TRBV19 and TRBJ2-1; 10 bases are a match to TRBD2. V dropped 3 bases and J dropped 4; count of bases not matched to a gene: 3. This CDR3 is built from 15 residues. The germline gives CDR1 LNHDA, CDR2 SQIVND (reference sequence).

The chain joins TRBV6-6 to TRBJ1-2; no firm D call. Trimming removed 2 bases from V and 8 bases from J, with 12 bases in between. The CDR3 has 13 residues. CDR1 MNHNY and CDR2 SVGAGI come from the germline V gene (reference sequence). The CDR3 DNA sequence: TGTGCCAGCAGTTACGTTCCGGGAAACGGCTACACCTTC. This gives the protein CASSYVPGNGYTF.

The rearrangement links TRBV7-9 to TRBJ1-2; D is perhaps TRBD1 (5 bases). Germline-derived CDR1 and CDR2 are SEHNR and FQNEAQ (reference sequence). The CDR3 length is 19 residues. Trimming removed 5 bases from V and 5 bases from J, with 30 bases in between. CDR3 in amino acids: CASSPLFRLRTDTTYGYTF. Here the CDR3 DNA reads TGTGCCAGCAGCCCTCTTTTCCGTCTCAGAACGGACACAACTTATGGCTACACCTTC.

The gene calls are TRBV28 and TRBJ1-6; tentatively, D is TRBD1 (5 bases). Germline V gives CDR1 MDHEN, CDR2 SYDVKM. Between the trimmed V and J ends, which lost 6 bases and 5 bases, there was a span of 17 bases. This CDR3 has 16 residues. The CDR3 region has the DNA TGTGCCAGCAGCAGCACGGGAGGGACCAATAATTCACCCCTCCACTTT. Encoded protein: CASSSTGGTNNSPLHF.

The CDR3 region is CASSLFRGNNEQFF. The DNA for the CDR3 is TGTGCCAGCAGTTTATTTCGGGGAAACAATGAGCAGTTCTTC. The rearrangement links TRBV28 to TRBJ2-1, with D maybe TRBD2 (5 bases). The CDR3 covers 14 residues. Germline assignment: CDR1 MDHEN and CDR2 SYDVKM. Trimming pared 1 base from V and 5 bases from J, leaving 9 bases between.

The chain is built from TRBV4-1 and TRBJ2-1, with TRBD2 as a possible D gene (5 bases). Germline CDR1 MGHRA, CDR2 YSYEKL. V was pared by 0 bases and J by 1 base, with 16 bases between. The length of the CDR3 is 18 residues. As DNA, the CDR3 is TGCGCCAGCAGCCAAGATCCGGCAGCTACGGGGTCCTACAATGAGCAGTTCTTC. Translated, it gives CASSQDPAATGSYNEQFF.

V is TRBV11-2 and J is TRBJ1-2, with 8 bases that match TRBD1. The CDR3 is 13 residues long. The V segment lost 3 bases and the J segment 8 bases; nucleotides outside the gene matches: 5. The germline CDR1 and CDR2 sequences are SGHAT and FQNNGV. In DNA, the CDR3 is TGTGCCAGCAGCTTTGACAGGGGTCAAGGCTACACCTTC. This encodes CASSFDRGQGYTF.

The rearrangement uses TRBV28 and TRBJ2-3; D may be TRBD1 (5 bases). Trimming removed 3 bases at V and 6 bases at J, with 13 bases between. The CDR3 totals 14 residues. CDR1 MDHEN and CDR2 SYDVKM come from the germline V gene. The CDR3 loop is CASSFRQRSDTQYF. The CDR3 DNA is TGTGCCAGCAGTTTCCGACAGAGGTCGGATACGCAGTATTTT. The whole variable domain, remainder taken from reference TRBV28 and TRBJ2-3, is DVKVTQSSRYLVKRTGEKVFLECVQDMDHENMFWYRQDPGLGLRLIYFSYDVKMKEKGDIPEGYSVSREKKERFSLILESASTNQTSMYLCASSFRQRSDTQYFGPGTRLTVL.

The chain joins TRBV4-2 to TRBJ2-7, with 8 bases that match TRBD2. Trimming cost V 1 base and J 6 bases; bases outside gene matches: 5. The CDR3 length is 14 residues. Germline V gives CDR1 LGHNA, CDR2 YNFKEQ. CDR3 DNA sequence: TGTGCCAGCAGCCAAGCGAGACTAGCGCTCGAGCAGTACTTC. Protein: CASSQARLALEQYF.

This clone was picked up a small number of times. This chain joins TRBV19 and TRBJ2-1; the match to TRBD1 covers 8 bases. Germline V gene data show CDR1 as LNHDA and CDR2 as SQIVND (reference sequence). This CDR3 is built from 15 residues. With V trimmed by 8 bases and J by 2 bases, 8 bases remained unmatched. The CDR3 coding sequence is TGTGCCAGTCGCGCAGGGGGCGCGACCTACAATGAGCAGTTCTTC. Protein product: CASRAGGATYNEQFF. Looking up the rest from reference TRBV19 and TRBJ2-1 gives the full variable domain: DGGITQSPKYLFRKEGQNVTLSCEQNLNHDAMYWYRQDPGQGLRLIYYSQIVNDFQKGDIAEGYSVSREKKESFPLTVTSAQKNPTAFYLCASRAGGATYNEQFFGPGTRLTVL.

The chain recombines TRBV4-3 with TRBJ2-5; maybe TRBD1 (6 bases). The germline V gene has CDR1 LGHNA and CDR2 YSLEER. Trimming took 4 bases from V and 9 from J, leaving 15 bases between them. CDR3 size: 13 residues. CDR3 nucleotide sequence: TGCGCCAGCAGCCCTAACAGGGTAGGGGCCCAGTACTTC. Its translation is CASSPNRVGAQYF.

The rearrangement joins TRBV5-1 to TRBJ2-1; 14 nucleotides align to TRBD2. The CDR3 totals 18 residues. Germline CDR1 is SGHRS and CDR2 is YFSETQ. The ends lost 3 bases at V and 7 bases at J; junction bases unmatched: 12. This CDR3 reads CASSWPTSGRGLGNEQFF. CDR3 nucleotides: TGCGCCAGCAGCTGGCCGACTAGCGGGAGGGGGTTGGGTAATGAGCAGTTCTTC.

This rearrangement joins TRBV19 to TRBJ1-1, with D unclear. The CDR3 runs to 14 residues. Germline values: CDR1 LNHDA, CDR2 SQIVND (reference sequence). Trimming left V 7 bases short and J 4 bases short, with 16 bases between. The CDR3: CASTPLLGSTEAFF. For the CDR3, the DNA is TGTGCCAGTACCCCTTTGCTAGGGAGCACTGAAGCTTTCTTT.

The gene calls are TRBV18 and TRBJ2-3, with D tentatively TRBD2 (6 bases). The CDR3 consists of 16 residues. V was cut by 3 bases and J by 0 bases, with 13 bases left in between. In germline, CDR1 is KGHSH, CDR2 LQKENI. Written as DNA, the CDR3 is TGTGCCAGCTCACCCGGGGCGGGGAAGAGCACAGATACGCAGTATTTT. Its translation: CASSPGAGKSTDTQYF. The full variable domain, its missing parts supplied by reference TRBV18 and TRBJ2-3, is NAGVMQNPRHLVRRRGQEARLRCSPMKGHSHVYWYRQLPEEGLKFMVYLQKENIIDESGMPKERFSAEFPKEGPSILRIQQVVRGDSAAYFCASSPGAGKSTDTQYFGPGTRLTVL.

This clone was seen only a few times. The CDR3 here is CASSPLPGIRGETQYF. In DNA, the CDR3 is TGTGCCAGCAGCCCCCTCCCGGGGATCCGGGGAGAGACCCAGTACTTC. J is TRBJ2-5 and V is TRBV7-3, with TRBD2 as a possible D gene (5 bases). From germline, CDR1 is SGHTA and CDR2 FQGTGA. Trimming took off 5 bases at V and 4 bases at J, with 20 bases between the two ends. This CDR3 spans 16 amino acids.

CDR3 sequence: CASSSPGAAFYEQYF. The CDR3 coding sequence is TGTGCCAGCAGTTCCCCAGGGGCTGCATTCTACGAGCAGTACTTC. The rearrangement links TRBV27 to TRBJ2-7; D is perhaps TRBD1 (6 bases). This CDR3 region has 15 residues. The germline CDR1 and CDR2 sequences are MNHEY and SMNVEV (reference sequence). The V and J ends lost 4 bases and 3 bases respectively, with 16 bases between them.

The chain joins TRBV7-9 to TRBJ1-4; possible D gene TRBD1, 5 bases. CDR1 and CDR2 from the germline V gene are SEHNR and FQNEAQ (reference sequence). The CDR3 runs to 15 residues. The germline V and J ends were trimmed by 0 bases and 8 bases, with 13 bases remaining between them. The CDR3 DNA reads as TGTGCCAGCAGCTTAGCGGGGCAGGATGGGGAAAAACTGTTTTTT. This translates into CASSLAGQDGEKLFF.

This chain connects TRBV11-3 to TRBJ2-1; D may be TRBD2 (5 bases). From germline, CDR1 is SGHNT and CDR2 YENEEA. This CDR3 has 15 amino acids. The ends were cut back, 5 bases at V and 9 bases at J, with 20 bases in the middle. CDR3 protein: CASSPTRLASAEQFF. The CDR3 nucleotides are TGTGCCAGCAGCCCCACCCGGCTAGCCAGTGCTGAGCAGTTCTTC.

The gene calls are TRBV18 and TRBJ1-1; no clear D gene. In germline, CDR1 is KGHSH, CDR2 LQKENI. The germline V and J ends were trimmed by 1 base and 1 base, with 10 bases remaining between them. The CDR3 totals 15 residues. This CDR3 is CASSPLAQSNTEAFF. As DNA, the CDR3 is TGTGCCAGCTCACCACTGGCTCAATCGAACACTGAAGCTTTCTTT.

V usage is TRBV9 and J usage is TRBJ1-2, with D perhaps matching TRBD1 (6 bases). The CDR3 extends over 13 amino acids. Germline V lookup: CDR1 SGDLS, CDR2 YYNGEE. Trimming pared 4 bases from V and 2 bases from J, leaving 9 bases between. The DNA for the CDR3 is TGTGCCAGCAGCAGGGACACCAACTATGGCTACACCTTC. It is translated as CASSRDTNYGYTF.

V usage is TRBV28 and J usage is TRBJ2-7, with D possibly matching TRBD1 (5 bases). The germline CDR1 and CDR2 sequences are MDHEN and SYDVKM. This CDR3 is 13 amino acids long. The ends were cut back, 6 bases at V and 2 bases at J, with 11 bases in the middle. The CDR3: CASRLGPAYEQYF. The CDR3 region has the DNA TGTGCCAGCAGATTGGGGCCTGCCTACGAGCAGTACTTC.

The chain recombines TRBV4-2 with TRBJ1-2, with a weak D call TRBD1 (5 bases). The V and J ends lost 1 base and 2 bases respectively, with 20 bases between them. The CDR3 is 18 amino acids. Germline CDR1 is LGHNA and CDR2 is YNFKEQ. CDR3 loop: CASSQGAGLITINYGYTF. The CDR3 nucleotides are TGTGCCAGCAGCCAAGGCGCAGGGCTTATTACTATCAACTATGGCTACACCTTC.